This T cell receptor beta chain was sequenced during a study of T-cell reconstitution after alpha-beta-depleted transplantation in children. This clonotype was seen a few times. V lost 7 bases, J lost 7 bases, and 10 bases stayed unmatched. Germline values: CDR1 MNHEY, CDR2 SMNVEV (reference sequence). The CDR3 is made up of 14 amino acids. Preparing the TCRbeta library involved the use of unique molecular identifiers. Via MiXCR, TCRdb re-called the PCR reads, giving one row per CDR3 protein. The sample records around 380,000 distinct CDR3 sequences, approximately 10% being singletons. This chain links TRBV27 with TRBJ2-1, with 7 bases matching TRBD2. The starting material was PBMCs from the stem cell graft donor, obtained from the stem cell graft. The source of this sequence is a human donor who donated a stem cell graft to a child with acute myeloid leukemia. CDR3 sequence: CASTRAGVSNEQFF. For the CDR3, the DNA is TGTGCCAGCACCCGGGCGGGAGTCTCAAATGAGCAGTTCTTC.